This T cell receptor (beta chain) was profiled in a study of cytomegalovirus exposure and HLA in healthy donors. The study, taken as a whole, reports: Sequencing probably produced one cluster of sequence variants that were highly shared. CMV serostatus stood as the only immune exposure information on hand. The majority of TCR sequences were rare, yet some public TCRs appeared in many donors.

The PCR made use of 60 Vbeta and 13 Jbeta primers. Clones were read by immunoSEQ multiplex PCR, and TCRdb kept only the in-frame ones, dropping some. Of 100,000 to 150,000 clones listed, around 73% are singletons. Regarding donors, all were healthy bone marrow donors. On this clone: What it binds is unknown.

The ends were cut back, 3 bases at V and 5 bases at J, with 13 bases in the middle. The germline gives CDR1 SGHRS, CDR2 YFSETQ. This CDR3 has 14 residues. This receptor was identified in a female donor in good health and CMV-seronegative. The sequenced material came from PBMCs. The chain has TRBV5-1 and TRBJ2-3, with D uncertain. In nucleotides, the CDR3 is TGCGCCAGCAGCTCCCGCCTAGTAGGAGATACGCAGTATTTT. The encoded protein is CASSSRLVGDTQYF.